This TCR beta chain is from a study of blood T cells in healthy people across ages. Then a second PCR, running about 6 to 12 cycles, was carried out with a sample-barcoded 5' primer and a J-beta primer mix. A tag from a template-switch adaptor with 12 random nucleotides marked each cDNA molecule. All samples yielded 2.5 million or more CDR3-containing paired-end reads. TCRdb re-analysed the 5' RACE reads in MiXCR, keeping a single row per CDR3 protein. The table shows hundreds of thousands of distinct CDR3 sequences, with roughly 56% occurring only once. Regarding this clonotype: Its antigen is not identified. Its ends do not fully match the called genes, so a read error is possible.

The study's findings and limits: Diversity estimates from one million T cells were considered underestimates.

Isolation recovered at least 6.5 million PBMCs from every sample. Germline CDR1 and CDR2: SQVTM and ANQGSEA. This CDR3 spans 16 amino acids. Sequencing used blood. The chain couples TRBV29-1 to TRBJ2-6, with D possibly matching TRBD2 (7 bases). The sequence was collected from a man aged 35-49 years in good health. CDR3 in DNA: TGCTGCGTTGCGGCGGGGGCGGGTCGTGGGGCCAACGTCCTGACTTTC. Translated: CCVAAGAGRGANVLTF.